These 29 T cell receptor beta chains were all obtained from the same sample, sequenced in a study of response to subunit inactivated influenza vaccine (dated by TCRdb to between 2018 and 2020). The time point label, as the study defines it: 40 to 45 days after influenza vaccine administration. The library came from RT-PCR. TCRdb names Illumina HiSeq 2500 as the instrument used. TCRdb handled the public reads itself, with Q25 trimming in fastp and clone calling in MiXCR, and kept productive beta chains. Every CDR3 protein is listed once, alongside the most common genes and DNA of its rows. This sample holds roughly 460,000 distinct CDR3 sequences; approximately 11% were observed only once. The ten most abundant clones make up around 12% of the sample. The sample consisted of PBMCs from blood, taken 40 to 50 days after vaccination. These receptors originate from a man over 45 who received an inactivated influenza vaccine. Donor details come from another sample of the same person, matched by shared clones.

The gene calls are TRBV7-9 and TRBJ1-2; D uncertain. V lost 3 bases and J 7 bases, leaving 18 bases between the germline ends. The CDR3 is 15 amino acids. Germline CDR1 is SEHNR and CDR2 is FQNEAQ (reference sequence). CDR3 in amino acids: CASSFPVGLGFGYTF. In nucleotides, the CDR3 is TGTGCCAGCAGCTTCCCTGTGGGCTTGGGGTTTGGCTACACCTTC.

This clonotype was recorded a few times. This chain uses TRBV6-6 with TRBJ2-1; D unresolved. Germline values: CDR1 MNHNY, CDR2 SVGAGI (reference sequence). This CDR3 contains 11 residues. The V gene lost 8 bases and the J gene lost 2 bases, with 4 bases spanning the gap. The DNA of the CDR3 is TGTGCCAGCGGAACCTACAATGAGCAGTTCTTC. This gives the protein CASGTYNEQFF.

This clonotype was found a few times. This sequence joins TRBV24-1 and TRBJ2-1; D not certain. V dropped 3 bases and J dropped 8 bases, with 10 bases sitting between them. Germline CDR1 reads KGHDR; CDR2 reads SFDVKD. This CDR3 contains 13 residues. CDR3 sequence (DNA): TGTGCCACCAGTGATCAAGGATTCGATGAGCAGTTCTTC. This gives the protein CATSDQGFDEQFF.

The chain is built from TRBV10-3 and TRBJ2-3, with 11 bases fitting TRBD2. Germline V CDR1 and CDR2: ENHRY, SYGVKD. The CDR3 has 17 residues. Unmatched junction bases numbered 6, after V lost 2 bases and J lost 2 bases. The CDR3 DNA reads TGTGCCATCAGTGAGCCAGGACTAGCGGGCTACACAGATACGCAGTATTTT. Protein product: CAISEPGLAGYTDTQYF.

Notes on this clonotype: An end of the junction does not agree with germline; a read error may underlie this. The chain is built from TRBV7-8 and TRBJ1-5; 7 nucleotides align to TRBD1. The CDR3 consists of 16 residues. Per germline, CDR1 SGHVS and CDR2 FQNEAQ. DNA for the CDR3: TGTGCCAGCAGCGAAGACAGGGCGAGAACCAATCATCCCCAGCATTTT. Translating it yields CASSEDRARTNHPQHF. Combining the CDR3 with reference TRBV7-8 and TRBJ1-5 gives the whole variable domain GAGVSQSPRYKVAKRGQDVALRCDPISGHVSLFWYQQALGQGPEFLTYFQNEAQLDKSGLPSDRFFAERPEGSVSTLKIQRTQQEDSAVYLCASSEDRARTNHPQHFGDGTRLSIL.

In its sample, this clonotype was seen a few times. The J gene is TRBJ2-1, the V gene TRBV24-1, with a tentative D call TRBD1 (5 bases). The CDR3 is 15 residues long. Germline CDR1 and CDR2: KGHDR and SFDVKD. Between the trimmed V and J ends, which lost 3 bases and 7 bases, there was a span of 15 bases. CDR3: CATSDPLAGMNEQFF. CDR3 nucleotides: TGTGCCACCAGTGATCCTCTGGCAGGGATGAATGAGCAGTTCTTC.

The chain joins TRBV7-8 to TRBJ2-5; 8 nucleotides agree with TRBD1. The CDR3 sequence is 16 residues long. Trimming took 5 bases from V and 5 from J; bases not matched to a gene: 13. CDR1 SGHVS and CDR2 FQNEAQ come from the germline V gene. The CDR3 bases are TGTGCCAGCAGCCCGAGGGGGCCAGGGGGCCTGGAGACCCAGTACTTC. Its protein is CASSPRGPGGLETQYF.

The rearrangement uses TRBV20-1 and TRBJ2-1; D gene unclear. Germline loops: CDR1 DFQATT, CDR2 SNEGSKA (reference sequence). Trimming removed 1 base from V and 6 bases from J, with 7 bases in between. The CDR3 runs to 12 residues. In DNA form, the CDR3 reads TGCAGTGCTAGAGTACTGCGCAATGAGCAGTTCTTC. This translates into CSARVLRNEQFF.

The V gene is TRBV20-1, the J gene TRBJ2-3; D is uncertain. The length of the CDR3 is 14 residues. Germline lookup yields CDR1 DFQATT and CDR2 SNEGSKA (reference sequence). Trimming took 8 bases from V and 3 from J, leaving 18 bases between them. CDR3 in DNA: TGCAGTTCCACCCCTATGAGATCGACAGATACGCAGTATTTT. This translates into CSSTPMRSTDTQYF.

This clonotype was seen a single time. Being one base from a much bigger clone, this may be a read error. The rearrangement joins TRBV10-2 to TRBJ1-2; 7 nucleotides line up with TRBD1. Germline CDR1 WSHSY, CDR2 SAAADI. The CDR3 consists of 15 residues. With V trimmed by 8 bases and J by 5 bases, 14 bases remained unmatched. CDR3 sequence reads: CASCQTSGQIYGYTF. DNA of the CDR3: TGCGCCAGCTGCCAGACCTCGGGACAGATATATGGCTACACCTTC.

This clonotype was seen many times. CDR3 amino acids: CASSQGMIGSSSYNEQFF. Here the CDR3 DNA reads TGCGCCAGCAGCCAAGGAATGATCGGGTCGAGCTCCTACAATGAGCAGTTCTTC. V and J are TRBV4-1 and TRBJ2-1; D gene unclear. Trimming took off 1 base at V and 0 bases at J, with 16 bases between the two ends. CDR1 and CDR2 from the germline V gene are MGHRA and YSYEKL. The CDR3 has 18 amino acids.

This clonotype was detected only a few times. The chain links TRBV16 to TRBJ1-5; 7 bases are shared with TRBD1. Per the germline V gene, CDR1 is KGHSY and CDR2 is FQNENV. The V and J ends lost 0 bases and 6 bases, in that order; junction bases with no gene match: 5. The CDR3 has 15 amino acids. The CDR3 spells CASSQSTGRGQPQHF. In DNA, the CDR3 is TGTGCCAGCAGCCAATCGACAGGGAGAGGTCAGCCCCAGCATTTT. Full variable domain (missing parts from reference TRBV16 and TRBJ1-5): GEEVAQTPKHLVRGEGQKAKLYCAPIKGHSYVFWYQQVLKNEFKFLISFQNENVFDETGMPKERFSAKCLPNSPCSLEIQATKLEDSAVYFCASSQSTGRGQPQHFGDGTRLSIL.

V and J are TRBV7-9 and TRBJ1-4; TRBD1 is a possible D gene (5 bases). Germline CDR1 and CDR2: SEHNR and FQNEAQ (reference sequence). The CDR3 loop spans 15 amino acids. V lost 6 bases and J 4 bases, leaving 15 bases between the germline ends. The CDR3 loop reads CASSRPGRGNEKLFF. The DNA for the CDR3 is TGTGCCAGCAGTAGGCCGGGACGGGGTAATGAAAAACTGTTTTTT.

This clonotype was observed at least ten times. This chain connects TRBV28 to TRBJ2-7; TRBD2 matches 9 bases. CDR3 length equals 14 residues. V was pared by 6 bases and J by 2 bases, with 5 bases of the junction left unmatched. Germline CDR1 is MDHEN and CDR2 is SYDVKM. The CDR3 region has the DNA TGTGCCAGCAGCCTCAGCGGGAGGCCCTACGAGCAGTACTTC. This translates into CASSLSGRPYEQYF.

The chain recombines TRBV20-1 with TRBJ2-6; D unresolved. CDR3 length: 14 residues. Germline assignment: CDR1 DFQATT and CDR2 SNEGSKA (reference sequence). Trimming cost V 1 base and J 7 bases, with 11 bases left between them. Here the CDR3 reads CSARVLLNANVLTF. CDR3 DNA sequence: TGCAGTGCTAGAGTCCTGCTAAATGCCAACGTCCTGACTTTC.

There are many counts of this clonotype. The chain couples TRBV7-2 to TRBJ2-5, with D perhaps TRBD2 (6 bases). With 2 bases removed from V and 4 bases from J, the gap between germline ends came to 20 bases. The germline V gene has CDR1 SGHTA and CDR2 FQGNSA. This CDR3 has 17 residues. The CDR3 reads CASSLRGGAGWGETQYF. CDR3 bases: TGTGCCAGCAGCTTACGTGGGGGTGCGGGATGGGGAGAGACCCAGTACTTC.

This clonotype was picked up a small number of times. V and J are TRBV28 and TRBJ2-3; perhaps TRBD2 as D (6 bases). V lost 3 bases to trimming and J lost 3 bases, with 10 bases between them. Germline V CDR1 and CDR2: MDHEN, SYDVKM. CDR3 length: 14 residues. The DNA for the CDR3 is TGTGCCAGCAGTTTTCGGGGGACGACAGATACGCAGTATTTT. It codes for CASSFRGTTDTQYF.

The chain has TRBV7-9 and TRBJ2-5, with 9 bases identical to TRBD1. The CDR3 length is 15 residues. Trimming at V came to 5 bases and at J to 1 base, leaving 5 bases not matched to a gene. Per the germline V gene, CDR1 is SEHNR and CDR2 is FQNEAQ (reference sequence). CDR3: CASSNLDRGQETQYF. In nucleotides, the CDR3 is TGTGCCAGCAGCAATTTGGACAGGGGCCAAGAGACCCAGTACTTC.

The rearrangement uses TRBV10-2 and TRBJ2-5, with 7 positions matching TRBD1. The CDR3 runs to 15 residues. The germline V gene encodes CDR1 WSHSY and CDR2 SAAADI. The trim removed 2 bases at V and 5 bases at J, leaving 8 bases unmatched. In DNA form, the CDR3 reads TGCGCCAGCAGTGAGGTAGGGGGCGCAACGGAGACCCAGTACTTC. Its protein product is CASSEVGGATETQYF.

This chain uses TRBV28 with TRBJ2-1; no definite D call. Trimming removed 4 bases at V and 4 bases at J, with 14 bases between. The CDR3 length is 15 residues. Germline-derived CDR1 and CDR2 are MDHEN and SYDVKM. CDR3 sequence reads: CASSSFGGVYNEQFF. Written as DNA, the CDR3 is TGTGCCAGCAGTTCTTTCGGCGGAGTGTACAATGAGCAGTTCTTC.

This clonotype was detected many times. V usage is TRBV24-1 and J usage is TRBJ2-5, with D perhaps TRBD1 or TRBD2 (5 bases each). Germline CDR1 is KGHDR and CDR2 is SFDVKD. This CDR3 has 15 residues. The V end lost 1 base, the J end lost 5 bases, and 13 bases lay between the germline ends. Written as DNA, the CDR3 is TGTGCCACCAGTGATTTTCCCGGGGCGGTGGAGACCCAGTACTTC. It encodes CATSDFPGAVETQYF.

This CDR3 is CASSEDPGTGELFF. The CDR3 nucleotides read TGTGCCAGCAGTGAGGACCCCGGAACCGGGGAGCTGTTTTTT. The chain recombines TRBV2 with TRBJ2-2, with D uncertain. From germline, CDR1 is SNHLY and CDR2 FYNNEI. The CDR3 is made up of 14 amino acids. V was cut by 3 bases and J by 5 bases, with 10 bases left in between. Complete variable domain (other parts from reference TRBV2 and TRBJ2-2): EPEVTQTPSHQVTQMGQEVILRCVPISNHLYFYWYRQILGQKVEFLVSFYNNEISEKSEIFDDQFSVERPDGSNFTLKIRSTKLEDSAMYFCASSEDPGTGELFFGEGSRLTVL.

This clonotype was seen ten or more times. At one of its ends the junction is not consistent with the germline gene, which may arise from a read error. The J gene is TRBJ2-7, the V gene TRBV5-1, with D perhaps matching TRBD2 (5 bases). The CDR3 covers 11 residues. Germline V gene lookup returns CDR1 SGHRS and CDR2 YFSETQ. The CDR3 protein is CASSGDYEQYF. DNA of the CDR3: TGTGCCAGCAGCGGAGACTACGAGCAGTACTTC.

The V and J genes are TRBV20-1 and TRBJ2-7; D gene unclear. The V end was cut by 3 bases, the J end by 3 bases, with 9 bases between. Germline values: CDR1 DFQATT, CDR2 SNEGSKA (reference sequence). The CDR3 has 12 residues. CDR3 in DNA: TGCAGTGCTAGTAAAAGAGGCTACGAGCAGTACTTC. Translated, it gives CSASKRGYEQYF.

The chain combines TRBV6-2 or TRBV6-3 with TRBJ1-1; no reliable D call. Looked up from germline, CDR1 is MNHEY and CDR2 is SVGEGT. V was shortened by 8 bases and J by 0 bases, with 13 bases between the two germline ends. CDR3 length: 14 amino acids. CDR3 residues: CASRIGVMNTEAFF. The DNA of the CDR3 is TGTGCCAGCCGTATCGGGGTGATGAACACTGAAGCTTTCTTT.

V is TRBV5-5 and J is TRBJ1-2; tentative D call: TRBD1 (5 bases). V was shortened by 0 bases and J by 7 bases, with 13 bases between the two germline ends. The germline V gene has CDR1 SGHKS and CDR2 YYEKEE (reference sequence). There are 14 residues in the CDR3. The DNA for the CDR3 is TGTGCCAGCAGCTTGGCCGAAGGGGTTGGTGGCTACACCTTC. Amino acid sequence: CASSLAEGVGGYTF.

This clonotype turned up a few times. This chain joins TRBV5-1 and TRBJ1-5; a possible D gene is TRBD1 (6 bases). Germline loops: CDR1 SGHRS, CDR2 YFSETQ. The ends were cut back, 2 bases at V and 0 bases at J, with 18 bases in the middle. The CDR3 loop spans 18 amino acids. CDR3 nucleotide sequence: TGCGCCAGCAGCTTCGTTGCAGGAAAGGACAGTAGCAATCAGCCCCAGCATTTT. This codes for CASSFVAGKDSSNQPQHF.

In its sample, this clonotype was seen a few times. The rearrangement joins TRBV7-2 to TRBJ1-5; TRBD1 agrees at 9 bases. This CDR3 is 16 amino acids long. Losses at the gene ends were 1 base for V and 5 bases for J; bases not matched to a gene: 6. Germline CDR1 is SGHTA and CDR2 is FQGNSA. The CDR3 reads CASSLGRTGAHQPQHF. In DNA form, the CDR3 reads TGTGCCAGCAGCTTAGGCCGGACAGGGGCGCATCAGCCCCAGCATTTT.

This clonotype was seen only a few times. V gene TRBV7-9 combines with J gene TRBJ2-7; possible D gene TRBD1, 5 bases. The CDR3 has 13 residues. The germline V and J ends were trimmed by 3 bases and 7 bases, with 13 bases remaining between them. Germline V lookup: CDR1 SEHNR, CDR2 FQNEAQ (reference sequence). CDR3 DNA: TGTGCCAGCAGCTTTCTGGGGTCAGGGGAGCAGTACTTC. Its protein is CASSFLGSGEQYF.